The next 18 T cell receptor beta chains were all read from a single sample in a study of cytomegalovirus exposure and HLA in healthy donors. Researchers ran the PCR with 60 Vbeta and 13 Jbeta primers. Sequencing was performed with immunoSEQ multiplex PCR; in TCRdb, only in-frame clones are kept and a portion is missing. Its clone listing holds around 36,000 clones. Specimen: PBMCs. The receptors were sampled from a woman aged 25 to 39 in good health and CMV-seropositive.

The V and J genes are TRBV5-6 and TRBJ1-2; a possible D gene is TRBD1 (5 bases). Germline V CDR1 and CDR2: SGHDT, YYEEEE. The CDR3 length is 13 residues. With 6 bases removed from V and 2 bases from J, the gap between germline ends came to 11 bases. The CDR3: CASTRQPNYGYTF. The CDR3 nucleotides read TGTGCCAGCACCCGACAGCCCAACTATGGCTACACCTTC.

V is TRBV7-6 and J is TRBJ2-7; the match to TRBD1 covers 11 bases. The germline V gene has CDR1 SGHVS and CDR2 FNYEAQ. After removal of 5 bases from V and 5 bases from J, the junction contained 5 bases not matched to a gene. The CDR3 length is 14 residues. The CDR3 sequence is CASSPGTGGDEQYF. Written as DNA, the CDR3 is TGTGCCAGCAGCCCGGGGACAGGGGGGGACGAGCAGTACTTC.

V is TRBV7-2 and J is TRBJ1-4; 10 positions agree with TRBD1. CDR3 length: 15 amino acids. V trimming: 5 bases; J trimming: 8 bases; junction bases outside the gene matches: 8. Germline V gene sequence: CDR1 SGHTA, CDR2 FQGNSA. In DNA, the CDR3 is TGTGCCAGCAGCCGTTCACCGGGACAGGGGGAAAAACTGTTTTTT. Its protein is CASSRSPGQGEKLFF.

The CDR3 DNA is TGTGCCTGGAACCGGGACAGCGGGACTGAAGCTTTCTTT. Protein product: CAWNRDSGTEAFF. J is TRBJ1-1 and V is TRBV30, with 7 bases aligning to TRBD1. From germline, CDR1 is GTSNPN and CDR2 SVGIG (reference sequence). After removal of 4 bases from V and 5 bases from J, the junction contained 7 bases not matched to a gene. The CDR3 is made up of 13 amino acids.

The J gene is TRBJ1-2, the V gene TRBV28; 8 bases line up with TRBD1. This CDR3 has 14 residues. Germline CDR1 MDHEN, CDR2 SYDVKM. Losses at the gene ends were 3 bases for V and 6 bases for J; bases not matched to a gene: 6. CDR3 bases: TGTGCCAGCAGTTTGTGGGACAGGCTGAATGGCTACACCTTC. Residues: CASSLWDRLNGYTF.

The CDR3: CASSLPGEDTQYF. In DNA form, the CDR3 reads TGCGCCAGCAGCTTGCCCGGGGAAGATACGCAGTATTTT. The genes are TRBV5-1 and TRBJ2-3; tentative D call: TRBD2 (5 bases). From germline, CDR1 is SGHRS and CDR2 YFSETQ. V lost 1 base, J lost 5 bases, and 8 bases lay in between. The CDR3 consists of 13 residues.

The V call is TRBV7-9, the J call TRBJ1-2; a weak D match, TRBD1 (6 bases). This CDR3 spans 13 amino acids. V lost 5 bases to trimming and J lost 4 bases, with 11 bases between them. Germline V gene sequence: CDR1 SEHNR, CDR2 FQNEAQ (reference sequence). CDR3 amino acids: CASSLTGFYGYTF. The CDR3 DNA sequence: TGTGCCAGCAGCCTTACAGGGTTCTATGGCTACACCTTC. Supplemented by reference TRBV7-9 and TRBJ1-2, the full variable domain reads DTGVSQNPRHKITKRGQNVTFRCDPISEHNRLYWYRQTLGQGPEFLTYFQNEAQLEKSRLLSDRFSAERPKGSFSTLEIQRTEQGDSAMYLCASSLTGFYGYTFGSGTRLTVV.

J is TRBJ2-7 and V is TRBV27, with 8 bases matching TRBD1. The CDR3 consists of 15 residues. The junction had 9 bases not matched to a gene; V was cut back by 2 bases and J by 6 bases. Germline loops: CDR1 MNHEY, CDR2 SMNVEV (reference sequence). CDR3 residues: CASSLQGQVIGEQYF. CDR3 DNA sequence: TGTGCCAGCAGTTTACAGGGACAGGTGATCGGCGAGCAGTACTTC.

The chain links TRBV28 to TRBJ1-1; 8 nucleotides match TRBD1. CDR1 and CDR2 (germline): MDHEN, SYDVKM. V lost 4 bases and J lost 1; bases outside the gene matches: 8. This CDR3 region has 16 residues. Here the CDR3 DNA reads TGTGCCAGCAGTTCTACGACAGGGGTTCCGAACACTGAAGCTTTCTTT. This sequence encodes CASSSTTGVPNTEAFF.

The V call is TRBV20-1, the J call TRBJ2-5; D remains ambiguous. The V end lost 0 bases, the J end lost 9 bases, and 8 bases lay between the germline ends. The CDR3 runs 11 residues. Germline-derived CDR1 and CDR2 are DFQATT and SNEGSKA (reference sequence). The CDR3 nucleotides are TGCAGTGCTAGAGACCGTCGGGCCCAGTACTTC. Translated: CSARDRRAQYF.

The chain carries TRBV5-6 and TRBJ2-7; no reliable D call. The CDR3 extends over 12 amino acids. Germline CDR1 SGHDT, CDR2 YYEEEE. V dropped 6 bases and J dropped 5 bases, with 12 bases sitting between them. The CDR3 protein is CASTSSGHEQYF. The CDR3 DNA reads TGTGCCAGCACATCCAGTGGCCACGAGCAGTACTTC.

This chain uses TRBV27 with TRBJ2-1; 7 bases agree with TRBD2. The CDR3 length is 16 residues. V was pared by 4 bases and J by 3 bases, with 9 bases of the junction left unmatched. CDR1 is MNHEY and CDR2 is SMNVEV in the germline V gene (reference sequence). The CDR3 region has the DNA TGTGCCAGCAGTTCCCCGCGGCTAGCGGTCTACAATGAGCAGTTCTTC. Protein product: CASSSPRLAVYNEQFF.

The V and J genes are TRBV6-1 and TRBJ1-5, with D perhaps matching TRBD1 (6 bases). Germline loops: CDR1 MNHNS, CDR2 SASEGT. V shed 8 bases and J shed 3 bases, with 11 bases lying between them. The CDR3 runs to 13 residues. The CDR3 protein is CASGTTINQPQHF. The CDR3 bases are TGTGCCAGCGGGACAACTATCAATCAGCCCCAGCATTTT.

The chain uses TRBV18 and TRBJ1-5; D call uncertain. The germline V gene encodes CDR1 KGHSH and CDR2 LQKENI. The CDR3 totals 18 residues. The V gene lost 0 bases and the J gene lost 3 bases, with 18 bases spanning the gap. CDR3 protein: CASSPPLRDRGINQPQHF. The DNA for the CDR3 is TGTGCCAGCTCACCACCGCTAAGAGACCGAGGGATCAATCAGCCCCAGCATTTT.

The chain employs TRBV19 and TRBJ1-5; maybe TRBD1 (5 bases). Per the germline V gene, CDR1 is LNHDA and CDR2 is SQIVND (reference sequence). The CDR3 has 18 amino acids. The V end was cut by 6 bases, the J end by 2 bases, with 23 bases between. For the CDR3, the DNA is TGTGCCAGTAGGTCGGGGGAAACTAACTCTTTGGGCAATCAGCCCCAGCATTTT. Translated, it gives CASRSGETNSLGNQPQHF.

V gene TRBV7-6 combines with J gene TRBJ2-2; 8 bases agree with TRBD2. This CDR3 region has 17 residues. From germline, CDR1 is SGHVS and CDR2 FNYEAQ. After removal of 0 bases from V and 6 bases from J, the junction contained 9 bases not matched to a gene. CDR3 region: CASSLASGGGIPGELFF. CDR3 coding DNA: TGTGCCAGCAGCTTAGCAAGTGGCGGGGGGATTCCCGGGGAGCTGTTTTTT.

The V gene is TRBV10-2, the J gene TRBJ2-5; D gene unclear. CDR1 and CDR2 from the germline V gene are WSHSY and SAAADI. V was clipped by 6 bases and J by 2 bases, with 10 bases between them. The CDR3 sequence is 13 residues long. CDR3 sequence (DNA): TGCGCCAGCAGGACGCACGGGCAAGAGACCCAGTACTTC. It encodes CASRTHGQETQYF.

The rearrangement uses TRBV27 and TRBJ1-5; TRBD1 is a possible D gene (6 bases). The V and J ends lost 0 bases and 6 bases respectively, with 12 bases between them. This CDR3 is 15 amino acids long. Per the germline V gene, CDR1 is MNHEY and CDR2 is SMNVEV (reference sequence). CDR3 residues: CASSLSGGVGQPQHF. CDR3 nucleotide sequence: TGTGCCAGCAGTTTATCAGGGGGTGTAGGTCAGCCCCAGCATTTT.